One and the same sample provided the 3 T cell receptor beta chains below, sequenced in a study of shared clonotypes between healthy human individuals. Sequenced by immunoSEQ multiplex PCR; TCRdb stores in-frame clones only, minus some. The sample records approximately 330,000 clones, about 73% being singletons. The sequenced sample was memory CD4+ T cells sorted from blood. Subset in this sample: CD45RA-negative fraction. These receptors were obtained from a young man in good health.

This clone has just a few counts. The same CDR3 is also encoded by other DNA sequences in this sample. The chain employs TRBV18 and TRBJ1-1; 8 bases agree with TRBD1. CDR1 is KGHSH, CDR2 LQKENI, per germline. Trimming cost V 3 bases and J 5 bases; bases outside gene matches: 8. The CDR3 spans 15 residues. The CDR3 DNA sequence: TGTGCCAGCTCACCCGCAGGGGGCGCGGGAACTGAAGCTTTCTTT. Protein: CASSPAGGAGTEAFF. Full variable domain (outside the CDR3, taken from reference TRBV18 and TRBJ1-1): NAGVMQNPRHLVRRRGQEARLRCSPMKGHSHVYWYRQLPEEGLKFMVYLQKENIIDESGMPKERFSAEFPKEGPSILRIQQVVRGDSAAYFCASSPAGGAGTEAFFGQGTRLTVV.

CDR3 sequence (DNA): TGCGCCAGCAGCTTGGGGACAGTGAACACCGGGGAGCTGTTTTTT. Residues: CASSLGTVNTGELFF. The V call is TRBV5-1, the J call TRBJ2-2; TRBD1 is a possible D gene (6 bases). The CDR3 spans 15 residues. The V gene lost 0 bases and the J gene lost 1 base, with 7 bases spanning the gap. The germline V gene has CDR1 SGHRS and CDR2 YFSETQ.

The chain has TRBV19 and TRBJ2-2; 10 bases agree with TRBD2. The CDR3 is made up of 16 amino acids. The V gene's germline CDR1 is LNHDA and CDR2 SQIVND (reference sequence). With V trimmed by 7 bases and J by 5 bases, 10 bases remained unmatched. The CDR3 is CASKPPGLAQTGELFF. CDR3 nucleotide sequence: TGTGCCAGTAAACCCCCGGGACTAGCGCAGACCGGGGAGCTGTTTTTT.